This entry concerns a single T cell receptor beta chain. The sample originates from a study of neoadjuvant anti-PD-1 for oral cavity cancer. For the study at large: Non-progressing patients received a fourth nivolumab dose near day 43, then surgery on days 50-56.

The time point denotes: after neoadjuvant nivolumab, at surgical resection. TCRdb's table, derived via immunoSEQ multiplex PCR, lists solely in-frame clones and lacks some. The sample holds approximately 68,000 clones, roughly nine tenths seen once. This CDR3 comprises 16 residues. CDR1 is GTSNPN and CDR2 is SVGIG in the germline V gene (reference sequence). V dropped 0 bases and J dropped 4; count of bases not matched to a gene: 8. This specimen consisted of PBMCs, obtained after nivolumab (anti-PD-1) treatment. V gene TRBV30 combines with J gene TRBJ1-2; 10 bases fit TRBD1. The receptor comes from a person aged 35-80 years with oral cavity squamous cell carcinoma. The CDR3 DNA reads TGTGCCTGGAGTGTTCGGCGGGACAGGGGTTTCTATGGCTACACCTTC. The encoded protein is CAWSVRRDRGFYGYTF.